One sample yielded the 24 T cell receptor beta chains listed below, sequenced in a study of blood T cell repertoires in COVID-19. Assay: immunoSEQ multiplex PCR; the TCRdb copy retains only in-frame clones and omits some. This table has more than 150,000 clones, 84% appearing once. The material sequenced was peripheral blood. The receptors stem from a man younger than 35 with active or convalescent COVID-19.

The genes are TRBV4-3 and TRBJ2-7; tentative D call: TRBD1 (6 bases). The CDR3 has 14 amino acids. Germline V gene sequence: CDR1 LGHNA, CDR2 YSLEER. The germline V and J ends were trimmed by 4 bases and 0 bases, with 10 bases remaining between them. CDR3 sequence (DNA): TGCGCCAGCAGCCCAAAGACAGGCTCCTACGAGCAGTACTTC. Protein sequence: CASSPKTGSYEQYF.

This clone appeared a single time. V is TRBV7-9 and J is TRBJ1-6; tentative D call: TRBD1 (5 bases). The germline V gene has CDR1 SEHNR and CDR2 FQNEAQ (reference sequence). Trimming removed 4 bases from V and 7 bases from J, with 14 bases in between. This CDR3 spans 15 amino acids. CDR3 DNA sequence: TGTGCCAGCAGCTCCAGGGAGGGGACCAATTCACCCCTCCACTTT. It encodes CASSSREGTNSPLHF.

The chain employs TRBV3-1 (or the pseudogene TRBV3-2) and TRBJ1-4; 7 bases line up with TRBD1. The CDR3 totals 17 residues. V lost 1 base and J lost 0; bases outside the gene matches: 5. Per the germline V gene, CDR1 is LGHDT and CDR2 is YNNKEL (reference sequence). The CDR3 bases are TGTGCCAGCAGCCAAGGGACAGGTGTCGCAACTAATGAAAAACTGTTTTTT. Translation gives CASSQGTGVATNEKLFF.

The chain couples TRBV3-1 (or the pseudogene TRBV3-2) to TRBJ2-1; D is perhaps TRBD2 (5 bases). The germline V gene encodes CDR1 LGHDT and CDR2 YNNKEL (reference sequence). V gave up 0 bases and J gave up 4 bases, with 28 bases separating them. CDR3 size: 21 residues. CDR3 protein: CASSQEGQVPLRLAPYNEQFF. DNA of the CDR3: TGTGCCAGCAGCCAAGAAGGGCAGGTTCCCTTACGTCTAGCTCCATACAATGAGCAGTTCTTC.

Only one count was recorded for this clone. The gene calls are TRBV5-5 and TRBJ2-4, with D possibly matching TRBD2 (6 bases). The CDR3 loop spans 18 amino acids. The germline gives CDR1 SGHKS, CDR2 YYEKEE (reference sequence). The V end lost 2 bases, the J end lost 1 base, and 19 bases lay between the germline ends. CDR3 sequence: CASSFFLGGTSAKNIQYF. CDR3 nucleotides: TGTGCCAGCAGCTTTTTTTTGGGGGGTACTAGCGCCAAAAACATTCAGTACTTC. Based on the CDR3 plus reference TRBV5-5 and TRBJ2-4, the full variable domain is DAGVTQSPTHLIKTRGQQVTLRCSPISGHKSVSWYQQVLGQGPQFIFQYYEKEERGRGNFPDRFSARQFPNYSSELNVNALLLGDSALYLCASSFFLGGTSAKNIQYFGAGTRLSVL.

This chain links TRBV13 with TRBJ2-1, with a possible D match to TRBD1 (6 bases). CDR1 and CDR2 from the germline V gene are PRHDT and FYEKMQ (reference sequence). The V end lost 5 bases, the J end lost 0 bases, and 11 bases lay between the germline ends. This CDR3 has 15 residues. CDR3 bases: TGTGCCAGCAGCCCGACAGGTAGCTCCTACAATGAGCAGTTCTTC. Protein sequence: CASSPTGSSYNEQFF.

This chain uses TRBV6-6 with TRBJ2-2; D gene uncertain. Germline-derived CDR1 and CDR2 are MNHNY and SVGAGI (reference sequence). The CDR3 length is 14 residues. V lost 5 bases, J lost 1 base, and 8 bases lay in between. The chain's CDR3 is CASSPPGNTGELFF. CDR3 bases: TGTGCCAGCAGTCCCCCGGGGAACACCGGGGAGCTGTTTTTT.

The J gene is TRBJ2-5, the V gene TRBV11-2; D may be TRBD1 (6 bases). Looked up from germline, CDR1 is SGHAT and CDR2 is FQNNGV. Trimming took off 5 bases at V and 1 base at J, with 14 bases between the two ends. The CDR3 totals 15 residues. This chain's CDR3 is CASSIRTATQETQYF. CDR3 DNA sequence: TGTGCCAGCAGCATCAGGACAGCCACCCAAGAGACCCAGTACTTC.

This clone has only a few counts. The CDR3: CASSDSTSGSNEQFF. Here the CDR3 DNA reads TGTGCCAGCAGTGACTCGACTAGCGGGAGCAATGAGCAGTTCTTC. This chain uses TRBV6-4 with TRBJ2-1, with 12 bases that match TRBD2. V shed 0 bases, J shed 6 bases, and the junction held 0 bases outside the gene matches. The germline V gene encodes CDR1 MRHNA and CDR2 SNTAGT. This CDR3 is 15 amino acids long.

The chain combines TRBV7-3 with TRBJ2-1; D is possibly TRBD1 (6 bases). Germline V gives CDR1 SGHTA, CDR2 FQGTGA. The CDR3 totals 12 residues. Deletions cut 5 bases from V and 8 bases from J, with 10 bases between. CDR3 sequence reads: CASSLQGYEQFF. The CDR3 bases are TGTGCCAGCAGCCTACAGGGATATGAGCAGTTCTTC.

J is TRBJ1-5 and V is TRBV28, with D tentatively TRBD1 (6 bases). The length of the CDR3 is 14 residues. The germline V gene has CDR1 MDHEN and CDR2 SYDVKM. CDR3 in amino acids: CAVGTPHSNQPQHF. The CDR3, as DNA: TGTGCGGTAGGGACACCACATAGCAATCAGCCCCAGCATTTT. The full variable domain, its missing parts supplied by reference TRBV28 and TRBJ1-5, is DVKVTQSSRYLVKRTGEKVFLECVQDMDHENMFWYRQDPGLGLRLIYFSYDVKMKEKGDIPEGYSVSREKKERFSLILESASTNQTSMYLCAVGTPHSNQPQHFGDGTRLSIL.

The chain has TRBV6-2 or TRBV6-3 and TRBJ1-5; D remains unclear. Germline V CDR1 and CDR2: MNHEY, SVGEGT. Trimming removed 2 bases from V and 0 bases from J, with 14 bases in between. This CDR3 has 17 amino acids. CDR3 nucleotide sequence: TGTGCCAGCAGTTACACGAGGCAGAGATATAGCAATCAGCCCCAGCATTTT. Translated: CASSYTRQRYSNQPQHF.

The chain links TRBV30 to TRBJ1-6; D is undetermined. CDR3 length: 15 residues. V shed 3 bases and J shed 0 bases, with 9 bases lying between them. CDR1 GTSNPN and CDR2 SVGIG come from the germline V gene (reference sequence). The CDR3 DNA reads TGTGCCTGGAGACCCGGGAGCTCCTATAATTCACCCCTCCACTTT. It specifies CAWRPGSSYNSPLHF.

This chain uses TRBV30 with TRBJ2-1; 8 nucleotides align to TRBD2. The CDR3 has 15 amino acids. From germline, CDR1 is GTSNPN and CDR2 SVGIG (reference sequence). The V segment lost 0 bases and the J segment 4 bases; nucleotides outside the gene matches: 5. Here the CDR3 reads CAWSVDSGTYNEQFF. CDR3 DNA sequence: TGTGCCTGGAGTGTAGATAGCGGGACTTACAATGAGCAGTTCTTC. The full variable domain, in which reference TRBV30 and TRBJ2-1 provide the parts outside the CDR3, is SQTIHQWPATLVQPVGSPLSLECTVEGTSNPNLYWYRQAAGRGLQLLFYSVGIGQISSEVPQNLSASRPQDRQFILSSKKLLLSDSGFYLCAWSVDSGTYNEQFFGPGTRLTVL.

V gene TRBV2 combines with J gene TRBJ1-4; 7 nucleotides align to TRBD1. Germline V gives CDR1 SNHLY, CDR2 FYNNEI. The CDR3 totals 15 residues. The V and J ends lost 2 bases and 5 bases, in that order; junction bases with no gene match: 5. The CDR3 reads CASSEPGTENEKLFF. The CDR3 nucleotides read TGTGCCAGCAGTGAACCAGGGACAGAGAATGAAAAACTGTTTTTT.

The genes are TRBV30 and TRBJ2-7; the D is unclear. The germline CDR1 and CDR2 sequences are GTSNPN and SVGIG (reference sequence). The ends were cut back, 2 bases at V and 4 bases at J, with 15 bases in the middle. There are 14 residues in the CDR3. The CDR3 DNA follows: TGTGCCTGGAGTAAGCAAGCTGGAGTGTACGAGCAGTACTTC. Its protein is CAWSKQAGVYEQYF.

This clone showed up just once. The V gene is TRBV6-6, the J gene TRBJ1-1; a weak D match, TRBD1 (6 bases). Germline CDR1 is MNHNY and CDR2 is SVGAGI (reference sequence). V was cut by 0 bases and J by 3 bases, with 11 bases left in between. The CDR3 is made up of 15 amino acids. The CDR3 sequence: CASSYSQGRDTEAFF. The CDR3 DNA reads TGTGCCAGCAGTTACTCCCAGGGGCGGGACACTGAAGCTTTCTTT.

This clone was recorded once. The chain has TRBV18 and TRBJ1-1, with D uncertain. The germline gives CDR1 KGHSH, CDR2 LQKENI. Trimming took 0 bases from V and 6 from J, leaving 11 bases between them. The CDR3 length is 14 residues. CDR3 region: CASSPPRDSPEAFF. Written as DNA, the CDR3 is TGTGCCAGCTCACCACCGAGGGATTCTCCTGAAGCTTTCTTT.

The V gene is TRBV19, the J gene TRBJ1-1; TRBD1 is a possible D gene (5 bases). Trimming shortened V by 5 bases and J by 3 bases, and 16 bases separated the two germline ends. CDR3 length: 15 residues. Germline CDR1 reads LNHDA; CDR2 reads SQIVND (reference sequence). This CDR3 reads CASSLLRAADTEAFF. DNA for the CDR3: TGTGCCAGTAGTCTACTCAGGGCTGCGGACACTGAAGCTTTCTTT.

The chain recombines TRBV3-1 (or the pseudogene TRBV3-2) with TRBJ2-1, with 9 bases lining up with TRBD2. Trimming at V came to 4 bases and at J to 7 bases, leaving 11 bases not matched to a gene. The CDR3 sequence is 16 residues long. Germline V CDR1 and CDR2: LGHDT, YNNKEL (reference sequence). The CDR3 here is CASSRLGGRAWNEQFF. The CDR3 bases are TGTGCCAGCAGCCGCCTTGGCGGGAGGGCCTGGAATGAGCAGTTCTTC.

This chain connects TRBV5-6 to TRBJ2-5, with 12 bases aligning to TRBD2. The CDR3 is made up of 15 amino acids. Unmatched junction bases numbered 5, after V lost 4 bases and J lost 4 bases. Germline loops: CDR1 SGHDT, CDR2 YYEEEE. The CDR3 is CASSRTSGMAETQYF. The CDR3, as DNA: TGTGCCAGCAGCCGGACTAGCGGGATGGCAGAGACCCAGTACTTC.

The J gene is TRBJ2-1, the V gene TRBV4-2; 12 bases line up with TRBD2. The CDR3 extends over 15 amino acids. V was pared by 6 bases and J by 9 bases, with 9 bases of the junction left unmatched. Germline lookup yields CDR1 LGHNA and CDR2 YNFKEQ. CDR3 sequence: CASRLASGGAGEQFF. The CDR3 region has the DNA TGTGCCAGCAGACTCGCTAGCGGGGGGGCGGGTGAGCAGTTCTTC.

This clone was seen a few times. The CDR3 DNA sequence: TGTGCCAGCAGCCAGGACAGGGGCAATCAGCCCCAGCATTTT. Translated: CASSQDRGNQPQHF. The rearrangement uses TRBV11-2 and TRBJ1-5; 8 nucleotides align to TRBD1. The V segment lost 5 bases and the J segment 2 bases; nucleotides outside the gene matches: 2. Germline CDR1 is SGHAT and CDR2 is FQNNGV. This CDR3 is built from 14 residues.

V is TRBV6-1 and J is TRBJ1-2; the D is unclear. The CDR3 consists of 16 residues. V lost 2 bases to trimming and J lost 6 bases, with 19 bases between them. Germline V lookup: CDR1 MNHNS, CDR2 SASEGT. In nucleotides, the CDR3 is TGTGCCAGCAGTGAAAGTTCGGGTCCCACATCTCATGGCTACACCTTC. Its protein is CASSESSGPTSHGYTF.